This T cell receptor (beta chain) was identified in a study of response to subunit inactivated influenza vaccine. This clonotype was seen a handful of times. A single record per CDR3 protein comes from TCRdb applying MiXCR to the RT-PCR reads. The sample lists fewer than 700,000 distinct CDR3 sequences, under 15% seen once, with roughly 14% in the top ten. The TCR originated in a middle-aged man who received an inactivated influenza vaccine. The sequencing here drew on PBMCs from blood, taken about 40 days after vaccination.

The CDR3 loop reads CSVPSTGFFRDTF. DNA for the CDR3: TGCAGCGTTCCTTCGACAGGGTTTTTTAGAGACACCTTC. The J gene is TRBJ1-2, the V gene TRBV29-1; TRBD1 matches 7 bases. The germline V gene encodes CDR1 SQVTM and CDR2 ANQGSEA. Trimming cost V 5 bases and J 12 bases; bases outside gene matches: 15. The CDR3 is made up of 13 amino acids.